This T cell receptor (beta chain) was sequenced in a study of blood T cell repertoires in COVID-19. Study-level information: Both acute and convalescent COVID-19 samples were obtained from the United States, Italy and Spain. T cells, B-cell-depleted T cells, or PBMCs provided the cDNA or gDNA that served as material.

The method was immunoSEQ multiplex PCR; TCRdb's version includes in-frame clones alone and lacks a portion of them. The sample carries 190,000 or so clones, about 85% recorded once. J lost 8 bases, V lost 5 bases, and 13 bases had no gene match. The germline V gene has CDR1 SGDLS and CDR2 YYNGEE. The CDR3 sequence is 16 residues long. The sequencing input was peripheral blood. This TCR was recovered from a woman aged 80 or older with acute or convalescent COVID-19. The chain has TRBV9 and TRBJ1-5, with TRBD1 matching 10 bases. The CDR3 sequence: CASSQGDRGAREPQHF. The CDR3 DNA follows: TGTGCCAGCAGTCAGGGGGACAGGGGCGCCCGTGAGCCCCAGCATTTT.